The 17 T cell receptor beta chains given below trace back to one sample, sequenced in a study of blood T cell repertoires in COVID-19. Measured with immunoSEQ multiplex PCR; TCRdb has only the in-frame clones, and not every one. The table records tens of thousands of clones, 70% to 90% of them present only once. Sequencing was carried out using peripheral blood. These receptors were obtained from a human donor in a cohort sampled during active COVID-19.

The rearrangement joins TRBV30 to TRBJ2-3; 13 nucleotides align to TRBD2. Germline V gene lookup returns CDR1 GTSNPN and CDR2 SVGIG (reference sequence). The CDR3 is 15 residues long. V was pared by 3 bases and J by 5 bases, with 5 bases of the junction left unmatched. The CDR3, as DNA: TGTGCCTGGAGCGAGGGACTAGCGGGACAAGATACGCAGTATTTT. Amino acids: CAWSEGLAGQDTQYF. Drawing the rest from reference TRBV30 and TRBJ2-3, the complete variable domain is SQTIHQWPATLVQPVGSPLSLECTVEGTSNPNLYWYRQAAGRGLQLLFYSVGIGQISSEVPQNLSASRPQDRQFILSSKKLLLSDSGFYLCAWSEGLAGQDTQYFGPGTRLTVL.

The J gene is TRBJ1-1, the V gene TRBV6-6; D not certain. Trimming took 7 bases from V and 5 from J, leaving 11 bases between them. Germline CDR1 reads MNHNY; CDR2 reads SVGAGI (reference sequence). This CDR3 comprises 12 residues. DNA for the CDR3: TGTGCCAGCATGGAGTATGTAACTGAAGCTTTCTTT. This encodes CASMEYVTEAFF.

The CDR3 loop is CASSPRGPGKVNTEAFF. DNA of the CDR3: TGTGCCAGCAGCCCGAGGGGGCCCGGGAAGGTGAACACTGAAGCTTTCTTT. The gene calls are TRBV13 and TRBJ1-1; 7 bases line up with TRBD1. Germline trimming cut 5 bases from V and 0 bases from J; bases unmatched to any gene: 12. The germline V gene encodes CDR1 PRHDT and CDR2 FYEKMQ (reference sequence). This CDR3 is built from 17 residues.

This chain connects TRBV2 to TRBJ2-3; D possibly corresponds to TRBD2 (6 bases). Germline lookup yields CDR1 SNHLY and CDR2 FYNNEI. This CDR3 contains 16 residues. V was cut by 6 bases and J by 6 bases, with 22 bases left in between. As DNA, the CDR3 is TGTGCCAGCAGGATTGGCGGGGCGGCCGAACGTGATACGCAGTATTTT. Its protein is CASRIGGAAERDTQYF.

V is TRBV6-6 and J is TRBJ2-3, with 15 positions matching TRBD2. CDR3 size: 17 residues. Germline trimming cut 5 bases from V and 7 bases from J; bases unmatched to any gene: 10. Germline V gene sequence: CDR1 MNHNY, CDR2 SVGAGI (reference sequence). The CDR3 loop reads CASSLLWTSGGANTQYF. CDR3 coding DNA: TGTGCCAGCAGTCTCTTATGGACTAGCGGGGGGGCAAATACGCAGTATTTT.

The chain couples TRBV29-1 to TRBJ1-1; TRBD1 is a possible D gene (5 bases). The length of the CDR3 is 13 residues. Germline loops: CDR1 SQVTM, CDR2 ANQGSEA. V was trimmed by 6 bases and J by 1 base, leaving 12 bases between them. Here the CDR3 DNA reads TGCAGCGTAAACTGGGGCCCGAACACTGAAGCTTTCTTT. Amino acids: CSVNWGPNTEAFF.

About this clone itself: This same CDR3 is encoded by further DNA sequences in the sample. This CDR3 is CASSYRGQSYEQYF. In DNA, the CDR3 is TGTGCCAGCAGTTACCGGGGACAGTCCTACGAGCAGTACTTC. The chain employs TRBV6-5 and TRBJ2-7; 7 positions agree with TRBD1. The CDR3 loop spans 14 amino acids. Trimming at V came to 2 bases and at J to 1 base, leaving 2 bases not matched to a gene. Germline V gives CDR1 MNHEY, CDR2 SVGAGI.

The DNA of the CDR3 is TGTGCCAGCAGGGGGCGACAGGGCCATGAGACCCAGTACTTC. Residues: CASRGRQGHETQYF. V usage is TRBV5-8 and J usage is TRBJ2-5, with TRBD1 matching 7 bases. V was clipped by 5 bases and J by 5 bases; unmatched bases: 9. Germline CDR1 reads SGHTS; CDR2 reads YDEGEE. This CDR3 contains 14 residues.

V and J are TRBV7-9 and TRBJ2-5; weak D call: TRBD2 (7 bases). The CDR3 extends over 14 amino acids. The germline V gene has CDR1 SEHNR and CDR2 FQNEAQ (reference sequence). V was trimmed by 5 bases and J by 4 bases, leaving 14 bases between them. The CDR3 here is CASSPSGGGETQYF. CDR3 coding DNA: TGTGCCAGCAGCCCCTCGGGGGGCGGAGAGACCCAGTACTTC.

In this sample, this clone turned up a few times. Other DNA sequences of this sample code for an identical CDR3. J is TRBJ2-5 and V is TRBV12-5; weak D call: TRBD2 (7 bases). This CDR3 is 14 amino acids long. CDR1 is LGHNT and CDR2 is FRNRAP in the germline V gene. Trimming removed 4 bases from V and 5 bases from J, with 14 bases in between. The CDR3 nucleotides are TGTGCTAGTGGTTGGGGGGGGGCCGGGGAGACCCAGTACTTC. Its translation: CASGWGGAGETQYF.

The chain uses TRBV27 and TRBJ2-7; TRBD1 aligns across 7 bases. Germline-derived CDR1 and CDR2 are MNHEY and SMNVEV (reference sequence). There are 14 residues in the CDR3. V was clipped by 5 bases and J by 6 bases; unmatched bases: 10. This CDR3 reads CASSSPDRAGEQYF. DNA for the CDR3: TGTGCCAGCAGTAGCCCCGACAGGGCCGGCGAGCAGTACTTC.

As DNA, the CDR3 is TGTGCCAGCACAGGAAGCACCGGGGAGCTGTTTTTT. Translated, it gives CASTGSTGELFF. The chain is built from TRBV6-5 and TRBJ2-2; unclear D gene. CDR1 is MNHEY, CDR2 SVGAGI, per germline. The CDR3 extends over 12 amino acids. V was shortened by 7 bases and J by 4 bases, with 7 bases between the two germline ends.

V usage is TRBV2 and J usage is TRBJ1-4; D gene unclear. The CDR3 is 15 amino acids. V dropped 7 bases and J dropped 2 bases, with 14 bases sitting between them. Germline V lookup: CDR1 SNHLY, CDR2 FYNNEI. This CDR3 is CASNLFGTTNEKLFF. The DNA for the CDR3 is TGTGCCAGCAATCTATTCGGTACCACTAATGAAAAACTGTTTTTT.

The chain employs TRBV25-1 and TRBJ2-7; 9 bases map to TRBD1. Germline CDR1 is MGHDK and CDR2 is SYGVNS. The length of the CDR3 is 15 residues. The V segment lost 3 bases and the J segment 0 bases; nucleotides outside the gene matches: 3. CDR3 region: CASSEGQGYSYEQYF. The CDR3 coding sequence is TGTGCCAGCAGTGAGGGACAGGGCTACTCCTACGAGCAGTACTTC.

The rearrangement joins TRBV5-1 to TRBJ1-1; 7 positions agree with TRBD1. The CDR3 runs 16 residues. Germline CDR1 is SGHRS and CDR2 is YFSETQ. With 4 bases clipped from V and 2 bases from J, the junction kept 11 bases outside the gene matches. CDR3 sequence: CASSPTDRRLNTEAFF. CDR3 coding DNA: TGCGCCAGCAGCCCAACGGACAGGCGATTAAACACTGAAGCTTTCTTT. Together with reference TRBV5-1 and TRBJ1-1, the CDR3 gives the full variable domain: KAGVTQTPRYLIKTRGQQVTLSCSPISGHRSVSWYQQTPGQGLQFLFEYFSETQRNKGNFPGRFSGRQFSNSRSEMNVSTLELGDSALYLCASSPTDRRLNTEAFFGQGTRLTVV.

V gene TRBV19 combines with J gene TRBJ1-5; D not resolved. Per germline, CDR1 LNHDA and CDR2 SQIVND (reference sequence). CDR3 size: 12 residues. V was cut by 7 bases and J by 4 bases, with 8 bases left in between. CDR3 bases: TGTGCCAGTAAGTCGGGGAATCAGCCCCAGCATTTT. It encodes CASKSGNQPQHF.

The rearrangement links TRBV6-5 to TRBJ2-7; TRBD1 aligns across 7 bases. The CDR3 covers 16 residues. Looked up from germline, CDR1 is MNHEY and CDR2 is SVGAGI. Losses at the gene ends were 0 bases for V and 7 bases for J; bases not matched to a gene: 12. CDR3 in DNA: TGTGCCAGCAGTTACTCAAGAGGGGGCGAATATCGGGAGCAGTACTTC. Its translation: CASSYSRGGEYREQYF.